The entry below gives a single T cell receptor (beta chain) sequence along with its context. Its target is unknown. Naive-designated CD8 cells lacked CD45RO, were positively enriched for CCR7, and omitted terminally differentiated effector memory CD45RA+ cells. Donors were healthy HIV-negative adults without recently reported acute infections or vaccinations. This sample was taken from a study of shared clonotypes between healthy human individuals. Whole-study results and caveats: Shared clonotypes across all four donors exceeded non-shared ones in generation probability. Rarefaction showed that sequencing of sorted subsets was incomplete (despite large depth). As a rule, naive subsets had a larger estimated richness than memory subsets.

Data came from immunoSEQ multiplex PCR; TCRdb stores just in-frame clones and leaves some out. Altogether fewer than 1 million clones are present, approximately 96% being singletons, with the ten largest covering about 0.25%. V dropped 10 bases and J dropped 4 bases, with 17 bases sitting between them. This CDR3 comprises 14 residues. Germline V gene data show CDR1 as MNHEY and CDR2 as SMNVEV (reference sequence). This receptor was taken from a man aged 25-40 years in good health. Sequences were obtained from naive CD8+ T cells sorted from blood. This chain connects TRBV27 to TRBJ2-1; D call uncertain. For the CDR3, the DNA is TGTGCCAACCGAATGAAATTAGTTTACAATGAGCAGTTCTTC. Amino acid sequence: CANRMKLVYNEQFF.